Listed below are T cell receptor beta chains from one sample, sequenced in a study of response to subunit inactivated influenza vaccine. TCRdb fed the RT-PCR reads into MiXCR, producing one record per CDR3 protein. The table records hundreds of thousands of distinct CDR3 sequences, approximately 7.6% of them present only once. Sample: PBMCs from blood, taken roughly 24 months after vaccination. The receptor set was obtained from a man in his fifties or sixties who received an inactivated influenza vaccine. Each CDR3 is given with its conserved first and last residue. The D gene is left open where the match is weak.

J | D | V | CDR3
TRBJ2-1 | TRBD2 | TRBV20-1 | CSASGLAGTSSYNEQFF
TRBJ2-3 | TRBD2 | TRBV7-6 | CASSPTSGSADTQYF
TRBJ1-5 | NA | TRBV12-3/TRBV12-4 | CASSPGPGSNQPQHF
TRBJ2-2 | NA | TRBV12-3/TRBV12-4 | CASSLGDLLGELFF
TRBJ2-7 | TRBD1 | TRBV5-5 | CASSQTTLPGQHF
TRBJ2-1 | TRBD2 | TRBV20-1 | CSAPSGGARNEQFF
TRBJ2-1 | NA | TRBV24-1 | CATSDLHGENYNEQFF
TRBJ2-7 | NA | TRBV29-1 | CSVQTGTYEQYF
TRBJ1-4 | NA | TRBV7-9 | CASSLASEKLFF
TRBJ2-2 | NA | TRBV28 | CASVQQNTGELFF
TRBJ2-4 | NA | TRBV12-3/TRBV12-4 | CASSFFDKNIQYF
TRBJ2-5 | NA | TRBV7-2 | CASSLGRGLETQYF
TRBJ2-1 | NA | TRBV24-1 | CATSDLELYNEQFF
TRBJ2-1 | TRBD1 | TRBV7-9 | CASSLARDSHNEQFF
TRBJ2-7 | NA | TRBV18 | CASSPGTREQYF